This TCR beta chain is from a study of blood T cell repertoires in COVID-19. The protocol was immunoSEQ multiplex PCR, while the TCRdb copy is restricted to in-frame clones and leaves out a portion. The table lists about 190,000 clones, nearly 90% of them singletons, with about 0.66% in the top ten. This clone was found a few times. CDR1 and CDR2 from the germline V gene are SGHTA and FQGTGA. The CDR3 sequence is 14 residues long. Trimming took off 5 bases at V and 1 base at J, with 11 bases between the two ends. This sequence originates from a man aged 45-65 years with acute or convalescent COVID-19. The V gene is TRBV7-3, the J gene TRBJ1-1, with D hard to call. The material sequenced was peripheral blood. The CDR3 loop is CASSPQVGNTEAFF. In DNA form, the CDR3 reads TGTGCCAGCAGCCCCCAGGTAGGGAACACTGAAGCTTTCTTT. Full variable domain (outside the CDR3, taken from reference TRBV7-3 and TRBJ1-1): GAGVSQTPSNKVTEKGKYVELRCDPISGHTALYWYRQSLGQGPEFLIYFQGTGAADDSGLPNDRFFAVRPEGSVSTLKIQRTERGDSAVYLCASSPQVGNTEAFFGQGTRLTVV.